This record covers a single TCR beta chain. This specimen comes from a study of control samples from healthy donors and cancer patients. V dropped 5 bases and J dropped 9 bases, with 14 bases sitting between them. CDR3 size: 13 residues. Germline lookup yields CDR1 LNHDA and CDR2 SQIVND (reference sequence). This table comes from immunoSEQ multiplex PCR, and its TCRdb copy is limited to in-frame clones, with some not included. This table holds about 60,000 clones, 65% to 90% found once. The V call is TRBV19, the J call TRBJ2-1; D call uncertain. The TCR originated in a man between 35 and 55 years old in good health. The sample consisted of blood. The CDR3: CASSPRVNGEQFF. The CDR3 region has the DNA TGTGCCAGTAGTCCTAGGGTGAACGGTGAGCAGTTCTTC.